Listed below are T cell receptor beta chains from one sample, sequenced in a study of human T cells and chemical hapten exposure. MiXCR was run by TCRdb on the RACE reads, yielding one entry per CDR3 protein. Of about 77,000 distinct CDR3 sequences listed, around 9.3% are singletons. The sample was whole blood. These receptors were collected from a female donor in good health. Some clones in this sample may be carry-over from other donors' samples. The CDR3 runs from the conserved cysteine through the conserved F or W. The order of the fields is clone size, CDR3 length, D gene, V gene, J gene, CDR3 DNA, CDR3 protein. D genes are given only for firm matches. Clone sizes are given selectively: once, few, many, or a class where the clone is expanded.

abundance: few; len: 15; d_gene: .; v_gene: TRBV5-4; j_gene: TRBJ2-3; CDR3nt: TGTGCCAGCAGCTTGATGGCCGGGGACACAGATACGCAGTATTTT; CDR3aa: CASSLMAGDTDTQYF
abundance: many; len: 13; d_gene: .; v_gene: TRBV11-2; j_gene: TRBJ2-3; CDR3nt: TGTGCCAGCAGCTCTCGAGATTCGGATACGCAGTATTTT; CDR3aa: CASSSRDSDTQYF
abundance: many; len: 12; d_gene: .; v_gene: TRBV7-2; j_gene: TRBJ2-3; CDR3nt: TGTGCCAGCAGCTCTAGAACGGGTACGCAGTATTTT; CDR3aa: CASSSRTGTQYF
abundance: few; len: 14; d_gene: .; v_gene: TRBV20-1; j_gene: TRBJ2-2; CDR3nt: TGCAGTGCTAGATACAGGGAGAACACCGGGGAGCTGTTTTTT; CDR3aa: CSARYRENTGELFF
abundance: few; len: 14; d_gene: .; v_gene: TRBV5-1; j_gene: TRBJ1-6; CDR3nt: TGCGCCAGCAGCGGCAAGGGACTGGACTCACCCCTCCACTTT; CDR3aa: CASSGKGLDSPLHF
abundance: .; len: 13; d_gene: TRBD1; v_gene: TRBV2; j_gene: TRBJ1-5; CDR3nt: TGTGCCAGCATCGGGACAGGGTTTCAGCCCCAGCATTTT; CDR3aa: CASIGTGFQPQHF
abundance: many; len: 13; d_gene: TRBD1; v_gene: TRBV6-5; j_gene: TRBJ1-1; CDR3nt: TGTGCCAGCATCGGACAGGGGGCCTCTGAAGCTTTCTTT; CDR3aa: CASIGQGASEAFF
abundance: many; len: 15; d_gene: .; v_gene: TRBV5-5; j_gene: TRBJ1-1; CDR3nt: TGTGCCAGCAGCTTGGATCCGGGACGGAACACTGAAGCTTTCTTT; CDR3aa: CASSLDPGRNTEAFF
abundance: many; len: 15; d_gene: .; v_gene: TRBV10-3; j_gene: TRBJ1-6; CDR3nt: TGTGCCATCAGGGCGATTGACTCCAATAATTCACCCCTCCACTTT; CDR3aa: CAIRAIDSNNSPLHF
abundance: many; len: 12; d_gene: .; v_gene: TRBV7-8; j_gene: TRBJ2-3; CDR3nt: TGTGCCAGCAGCGGGGAAGTCGGTACGCAGTATTTT; CDR3aa: CASSGEVGTQYF
abundance: few; len: 15; d_gene: .; v_gene: TRBV18; j_gene: TRBJ1-1; CDR3nt: TGTGCCAGCTCACCACGTTCAGGGGAGAACACTGAAGCTTTCTTT; CDR3aa: CASSPRSGENTEAFF
abundance: .; len: 14; d_gene: .; v_gene: TRBV6-1; j_gene: TRBJ1-1; CDR3nt: TGTGCCAGCAGCCTACAGCCTCTAGGCACTGAAGCTTTCTTT; CDR3aa: CASSLQPLGTEAFF
abundance: .; len: 18; d_gene: TRBD1; v_gene: TRBV24-1; j_gene: TRBJ2-5; CDR3nt: TGTGCCACCAGTGATCCACGGGACAGGGTCGCCGAAAGAGAGACCCAGTACTTC; CDR3aa: CATSDPRDRVAERETQYF
abundance: few; len: 15; d_gene: .; v_gene: TRBV5-1; j_gene: TRBJ2-7; CDR3nt: TGCGCCAGCAGCTTGGGGACGACCGATTCCTACGAGCAGTACTTC; CDR3aa: CASSLGTTDSYEQYF
abundance: .; len: 18; d_gene: TRBD2; v_gene: TRBV20-1; j_gene: TRBJ2-7; CDR3nt: TGCAGTGCTGGGGGAAGTGGGCGGCTAGCGGGGGCACTGGACGAGCAGTACTTC; CDR3aa: CSAGGSGRLAGALDEQYF
abundance: few; len: 18; d_gene: TRBD1; v_gene: TRBV5-1; j_gene: TRBJ1-4; CDR3nt: TGCGCCAGCAGCCCGGGGACAGGGGCGACAAAAAATAATGAAAAACTGTTTTTT; CDR3aa: CASSPGTGATKNNEKLFF
abundance: .; len: 13; d_gene: .; v_gene: TRBV5-1; j_gene: TRBJ1-5; CDR3nt: TGCGCCAGCAGTGTTTCCAGCAATCAGCCCCAGCATTTT; CDR3aa: CASSVSSNQPQHF
abundance: .; len: 13; d_gene: .; v_gene: TRBV12-3/TRBV12-4; j_gene: TRBJ2-1; CDR3nt: TGTGCCAGCAGCCCCGGCAGGTTATATGAGCAGTTCTTC; CDR3aa: CASSPGRLYEQFF
abundance: .; len: 15; d_gene: .; v_gene: TRBV30; j_gene: TRBJ2-3; CDR3nt: TGTGCCTGGAGTGTAGGGCGGGGCCTCACAGATACGCAGTATTTT; CDR3aa: CAWSVGRGLTDTQYF
abundance: many; len: 17; d_gene: .; v_gene: TRBV11-2; j_gene: TRBJ2-3; CDR3nt: TGTGCCAGCAGCTTAGGACGGTCTTCAGGAGCCACAGATACGCAGTATTTT; CDR3aa: CASSLGRSSGATDTQYF
abundance: .; len: 13; d_gene: .; v_gene: TRBV28; j_gene: TRBJ2-1; CDR3nt: TGTGCCAGCAGTTTACAGGGCTTCAATGAGCAGTTCTTC; CDR3aa: CASSLQGFNEQFF
abundance: many; len: 16; d_gene: TRBD2; v_gene: TRBV6-6; j_gene: TRBJ2-3; CDR3nt: TGTGCCAGCATGCGGACTAGCGGGGTGAGCACAGATACGCAGTATTTT; CDR3aa: CASMRTSGVSTDTQYF
abundance: few; len: 15; d_gene: .; v_gene: TRBV4-2; j_gene: TRBJ1-5; CDR3nt: TGTGCCAGCAGCCAAGATCACGGTTCATATCAGCCCCAGCATTTT; CDR3aa: CASSQDHGSYQPQHF
abundance: few; len: 14; d_gene: .; v_gene: TRBV12-3/TRBV12-4; j_gene: TRBJ1-4; CDR3nt: TGTGCCAGCAGTCTCTATGCAACTAATGAAAAACTGTTTTTT; CDR3aa: CASSLYATNEKLFF
abundance: many; len: 16; d_gene: .; v_gene: TRBV20-1; j_gene: TRBJ1-2; CDR3nt: TGCAGTGCTAGAGTACAGACAAGGGGGTTAATCTATGGCTACACCTTC; CDR3aa: CSARVQTRGLIYGYTF
abundance: .; len: 14; d_gene: TRBD1; v_gene: TRBV5-4; j_gene: TRBJ2-3; CDR3nt: TGTGCCAGCAGCTTGAAGCAGGGGGATGATACGCAGTATTTT; CDR3aa: CASSLKQGDDTQYF
abundance: many; len: 15; d_gene: .; v_gene: TRBV7-9; j_gene: TRBJ2-7; CDR3nt: TGTGCCAGCAGAGAGATGCTGGCTCCAGCGGACGAGCAGTACTTC; CDR3aa: CASREMLAPADEQYF
abundance: many; len: 17; d_gene: .; v_gene: TRBV3-1; j_gene: TRBJ2-2; CDR3nt: TGTGCCAGCAGCCAACAAGGGGGGCGAGCGAACACCGGGGAGCTGTTTTTT; CDR3aa: CASSQQGGRANTGELFF
abundance: few; len: 14; d_gene: TRBD1; v_gene: TRBV2; j_gene: TRBJ2-7; CDR3nt: TGTGCCAGCCAAGAGGGACAGGGGGCGACTGAGCAGTACTTC; CDR3aa: CASQEGQGATEQYF
abundance: .; len: 16; d_gene: .; v_gene: TRBV7-2; j_gene: TRBJ1-1; CDR3nt: TGTGCCAGCAGCTTAGACGGGGGCAGAGCGAACACTGAAGCTTTCTTT; CDR3aa: CASSLDGGRANTEAFF
abundance: many; len: 15; d_gene: .; v_gene: TRBV20-1; j_gene: TRBJ2-7; CDR3nt: TGCAGTGCTAGAGATCCCAGGGGAAGCTCCTACGAGCAGTACTTC; CDR3aa: CSARDPRGSSYEQYF
abundance: .; len: 16; d_gene: .; v_gene: TRBV27; j_gene: TRBJ2-3; CDR3nt: TGTGCCAGCAGACCCTACCAGAGCTTTAGCACAGATACGCAGTATTTT; CDR3aa: CASRPYQSFSTDTQYF
abundance: .; len: 16; d_gene: .; v_gene: TRBV28; j_gene: TRBJ2-5; CDR3nt: TGTGCCAGCAGTTTAGTCGCCCGGGGGTCTCAAGAGACCCAGTACTTC; CDR3aa: CASSLVARGSQETQYF
abundance: many; len: 12; d_gene: .; v_gene: TRBV12-3/TRBV12-4; j_gene: TRBJ2-4; CDR3nt: TGTGCCAGCAGTCTAGGGGTTACCACTCAGTACTTC; CDR3aa: CASSLGVTTQYF
abundance: .; len: 12; d_gene: .; v_gene: TRBV12-3/TRBV12-4; j_gene: TRBJ2-3; CDR3nt: TGTGCCAGCAGTCGGGACTCTGGTACGCAGTATTTT; CDR3aa: CASSRDSGTQYF
abundance: .; len: 14; d_gene: TRBD1; v_gene: TRBV7-6; j_gene: TRBJ1-1; CDR3nt: TGTGCCAGCAGCTTGTCCGGGACAGGGACTGAAGCTTTCTTT; CDR3aa: CASSLSGTGTEAFF
abundance: .; len: 14; d_gene: TRBD2; v_gene: TRBV12-3/TRBV12-4; j_gene: TRBJ2-3; CDR3nt: TGTGCCACTCGGGATGCGGGGGGGTTAGATACGCAGTATTTT; CDR3aa: CATRDAGGLDTQYF
abundance: few; len: 12; d_gene: TRBD1; v_gene: TRBV19; j_gene: TRBJ2-7; CDR3nt: TGTGCCAGTAGTGACAGGGGCTACGAGCAGTACTTC; CDR3aa: CASSDRGYEQYF
abundance: few; len: 15; d_gene: TRBD1; v_gene: TRBV9; j_gene: TRBJ1-2; CDR3nt: TGTGCCAGCAGCGTAGCGAGGGGGCTCAACTATGGCTACACCTTC; CDR3aa: CASSVARGLNYGYTF
abundance: .; len: 14; d_gene: TRBD2; v_gene: TRBV5-5; j_gene: TRBJ2-5; CDR3nt: TGTGCCAGCACGAGGACTAGCGGGCAAGAGACCCAGTACTTC; CDR3aa: CASTRTSGQETQYF
abundance: many; len: 16; d_gene: TRBD1; v_gene: TRBV4-2; j_gene: TRBJ1-4; CDR3nt: TGTGCCAGCAGCCAAGGCCCTGGGACAGTTAATGAAAAACTGTTTTTT; CDR3aa: CASSQGPGTVNEKLFF
abundance: few; len: 13; d_gene: .; v_gene: TRBV27; j_gene: TRBJ1-5; CDR3nt: TGTGCCAGCAGTACCAATTACAATCAGCCCCAGCATTTT; CDR3aa: CASSTNYNQPQHF
abundance: few; len: 17; d_gene: .; v_gene: TRBV20-1; j_gene: TRBJ1-1; CDR3nt: TGCAGTGCTAGATTAATGCCCAAGGGAACCATGAACACTGAAGCTTTCTTT; CDR3aa: CSARLMPKGTMNTEAFF
abundance: many; len: 14; d_gene: .; v_gene: TRBV28; j_gene: TRBJ1-1; CDR3nt: TGTGCCAGCAGTTTGGACCATCTAAACACTGAAGCTTTCTTT; CDR3aa: CASSLDHLNTEAFF
abundance: few; len: 12; d_gene: .; v_gene: TRBV5-1; j_gene: TRBJ2-5; CDR3nt: TGCGCCAGCAGCACGGGTTTGGAGACCCAGTACTTC; CDR3aa: CASSTGLETQYF
abundance: .; len: 13; d_gene: .; v_gene: TRBV12-3/TRBV12-4; j_gene: TRBJ1-5; CDR3nt: TGTGCCAGCAGTTTGGGGGAGGGTCAGCCCCAGCATTTT; CDR3aa: CASSLGEGQPQHF
abundance: many; len: 13; d_gene: .; v_gene: TRBV6-5; j_gene: TRBJ1-5; CDR3nt: TGTGCCAGCAGTTACTCCCTTAAACAGCCCCAGCATTTT; CDR3aa: CASSYSLKQPQHF
abundance: .; len: 15; d_gene: .; v_gene: TRBV2; j_gene: TRBJ1-2; CDR3nt: TGTGCCAGCAGTGAAGAAACGGCAGGGAGGTATGGCTACACCTTC; CDR3aa: CASSEETAGRYGYTF
abundance: many; len: 15; d_gene: .; v_gene: TRBV7-9; j_gene: TRBJ2-1; CDR3nt: TGTGCCAGCAGCCACGGACAGCTGCCGGAGGATGAGCAGTTCTTC; CDR3aa: CASSHGQLPEDEQFF
abundance: few; len: 15; d_gene: TRBD1; v_gene: TRBV12-3/TRBV12-4; j_gene: TRBJ1-6; CDR3nt: TGTGCCAGCAGTCAGGGGGGGGGGCATAATTCACCCCTCCACTTT; CDR3aa: CASSQGGGHNSPLHF
abundance: few; len: 17; d_gene: TRBD2; v_gene: TRBV7-2; j_gene: TRBJ2-3; CDR3nt: TGTGCCAGCAGCTCAAGGGTTAGCGGGGGGGCGTTCGATACGCAGTATTTT; CDR3aa: CASSSRVSGGAFDTQYF
abundance: medium-sized; len: 17; d_gene: .; v_gene: TRBV10-3; j_gene: TRBJ2-6; CDR3nt: TGTGCCATCACTCGGTCTGGTGAGGGCTCTGGGGCCAACGTCCTGACTTTC; CDR3aa: CAITRSGEGSGANVLTF
abundance: .; len: 15; d_gene: TRBD1; v_gene: TRBV7-9; j_gene: TRBJ1-2; CDR3nt: TGTGCCAGCAGCCCATGGGACAGCACTATCTATAGCTACACCTTC; CDR3aa: CASSPWDSTIYSYTF
abundance: few; len: 14; d_gene: TRBD1; v_gene: TRBV6-6; j_gene: TRBJ1-4; CDR3nt: TGTGCCAGCAGTGTCCAGGGGGCGAATGAAAAACTGTTTTTT; CDR3aa: CASSVQGANEKLFF
abundance: few; len: 15; d_gene: TRBD2; v_gene: TRBV29-1; j_gene: TRBJ2-3; CDR3nt: TGCAGCGTTAAGGGGACTAGCGGGGGGTACGATACGCAGTATTTT; CDR3aa: CSVKGTSGGYDTQYF
abundance: many; len: 13; d_gene: .; v_gene: TRBV12-3/TRBV12-4; j_gene: TRBJ1-1; CDR3nt: TGTGCCAGCAGTTTCACCTGGGACACTGAAGCTTTCTTT; CDR3aa: CASSFTWDTEAFF
abundance: .; len: 12; d_gene: .; v_gene: TRBV28; j_gene: TRBJ1-6; CDR3nt: TGTGCCAGCAGTTTATTCGGTCGAGCCCTCCACTTT; CDR3aa: CASSLFGRALHF
abundance: many; len: 14; d_gene: .; v_gene: TRBV2; j_gene: TRBJ2-3; CDR3nt: TGTGCCAGCAGTGGAGGGGTCGGGGGTGATACGCAGTATTTT; CDR3aa: CASSGGVGGDTQYF